This T cell receptor beta chain was identified in a study of cytomegalovirus exposure and HLA in healthy donors. V was trimmed by 3 bases and J by 6 bases, leaving 5 bases between them. The CDR3 consists of 11 residues. Germline CDR1 reads DFQATT; CDR2 reads SNEGSKA (reference sequence). Points from the study as a whole: In all likelihood, a cluster of highly shared sequence variants was a sequencing artifact. CMV serostatus was the sole immune exposure data available.

The PCR used 60 Vbeta and 13 Jbeta primers. Repertoires were generated with immunoSEQ multiplex PCR, while TCRdb's copy carries only in-frame clones and drops some. The data contain approximately 190,000 clones, 87% of them singletons. To note about this clone: The target antigen is unknown.

The chain couples TRBV20-1 to TRBJ2-2; D uncertain. Source material: PBMCs. The receptor's source is a man aged 30 to 39 in good health and CMV-seronegative. Here the CDR3 DNA reads TGCAGTGCTAGTTCTCCCGGGGAGCTGTTTTTT. As protein: CSASSPGELFF.